This section outlines one TCR beta chain sequence together with its context. The V gene's germline CDR1 is ENHRY and CDR2 SYGVKD. The trim removed 7 bases at V and 4 bases at J, leaving 11 bases unmatched. CDR3 length: 16 residues. These data belong to a study of CD8+CD57+ T cells in acquired aplastic anemia. Profiling of TCR beta VDJ combinations and CDR3 sequences used genomic DNA as template. TCRdb independently ran MiXCR on the reads; one entry per CDR3 protein. Among fewer than 200,000 distinct CDR3 sequences, roughly 40% were seen once, and the ten largest hold around 0.96%. This clonotype originated in a human donor in good health. Sequencing was carried out using sorted CD4+, CD8+, or CD8+CD57+ T cells (not recorded which) from PBMCs. This chain joins TRBV10-3 and TRBJ2-3; 10 nucleotides line up with TRBD2. DNA for the CDR3: TGTGCCATCATGGCTAGCGGGAGAGTCGGGTCAGATACGCAGTATTTT. This translates into CAIMASGRVGSDTQYF.